One and the same sample provided the 15 T cell receptor beta chains below, sequenced in a study of T cells in Graves' hyperthyroidism and ophthalmopathy (dated by TCRdb to about 2019). The library relied on multiplex PCR. The listed sequencing device is Illumina HiSeq 2000. Amplification of TCR beta CDR3 regions was carried out from RNA transcripts. For the first round of RT-PCR on the TCR CDR3, the HTBI primer set was used together with the Qiagen OneStep RT-PCR kit. The public reads were run again by TCRdb, first through fastp at Q25 and then through MiXCR, and only productive beta chains were kept. Rows with a matching CDR3 protein are joined into one entry that keeps the most common DNA and genes. Recorded for this sample are about 560,000 distinct CDR3 sequences; approximately 14% of them occurred a single time. The ten biggest clones cover about 14% of the sample. Sequencing was performed on blood. These receptors came from a middle-aged woman with Graves' hyperthyroidism.

As to this clonotype: Germline and junction disagree at one end, which may indicate a read error. This sequence joins TRBV30 and TRBJ2-3; maybe TRBD1 (6 bases). Germline V gene lookup returns CDR1 GTSNPN and CDR2 SVGIG (reference sequence). This CDR3 comprises 13 residues. CDR3 residues: CAWSLQGTDTQYF. Here the CDR3 DNA reads TGTGCCTGGAGTCTACAGGGCACGGATACGCAGTATTTT.

The chain uses TRBV19 and TRBJ2-1; unclear D gene. Germline values: CDR1 LNHDA, CDR2 SQIVND (reference sequence). V was pared by 3 bases and J by 2 bases, with 11 bases between. CDR3 length equals 15 residues. The CDR3 sequence: CASSIGHWAYNEQFF. CDR3 in DNA: TGTGCCAGTAGTATTGGTCACTGGGCCTACAATGAGCAGTTCTTC.

This clonotype was counted ten times or more. The V and J genes are TRBV3-1 and TRBJ1-4; D remains ambiguous. Germline CDR1 reads LGHDT; CDR2 reads YNNKEL (reference sequence). The V gene lost 7 bases and the J gene lost 5 bases, with 17 bases spanning the gap. CDR3 length equals 15 residues. CDR3 protein: CASTPNPGPNEKLFF. CDR3 sequence (DNA): TGTGCCAGCACCCCAAACCCGGGTCCCAATGAAAAACTGTTTTTT.

The rearrangement links TRBV28 to TRBJ2-1; D uncertain. Germline CDR1 and CDR2: MDHEN and SYDVKM. V was shortened by 7 bases and J by 9 bases, with 19 bases between the two germline ends. The CDR3 is 14 residues long. CDR3 bases: TGTGCCAGCATTGGTAGCCCCTATGGGGTTGAGCAGTTCTTC. Its translation: CASIGSPYGVEQFF.

The chain links TRBV7-8 to TRBJ2-1; 11 bases fit TRBD2. J gave up 4 bases and V 5 bases, and 10 bases lay outside the gene matches. This CDR3 is built from 17 residues. The germline V gene encodes CDR1 SGHVS and CDR2 FQNEAQ. The DNA of the CDR3 is TGTGCCAGCAGCCTAGGGGGGGGGACTAGCGGTTACAATGAGCAGTTCTTC. Encoded protein: CASSLGGGTSGYNEQFF.

This clonotype occurred a few times. V usage is TRBV20-1 and J usage is TRBJ1-5; unclear D gene. Trimming took off 0 bases at V and 0 bases at J, with 3 bases between the two ends. Germline CDR1 and CDR2: DFQATT and SNEGSKA (reference sequence). The length of the CDR3 is 13 residues. DNA of the CDR3: TGCAGTGCTAGAGATAATAGCAATCAGCCCCAGCATTTT. Its protein is CSARDNSNQPQHF.

A word on this clonotype: This may stem from a read error, because a much larger clone lies one nucleotide away. The J gene is TRBJ2-7, the V gene TRBV12-3 or TRBV12-4; no clear D. V was shortened by 2 bases and J by 0 bases, with 8 bases between the two germline ends. CDR3 length equals 14 residues. CDR3 bases: TGTGCCAGCAGTTTACAACAGAGCTCCTACGAGCAGTACTTC. It is translated as CASSLQQSSYEQYF.

This clonotype was recorded many times. The chain carries TRBV3-1 and TRBJ1-2, with TRBD1 matching over 8 bases. CDR1 is LGHDT, CDR2 YNNKEL, per germline (reference sequence). With V trimmed by 1 base and J by 2 bases, 3 bases remained unmatched. The CDR3 contains 15 residues. The chain's CDR3 is CASSQAGQVNYGYTF. For the CDR3, the DNA is TGTGCCAGCAGCCAAGCGGGACAGGTGAACTATGGCTACACCTTC.

This clonotype was counted ten times or more. CDR3 coding DNA: TGTGCCAGCAGCAAATTTACAGGGGGAGGCACTGGAAACACCATATATTTT. Encoded protein: CASSKFTGGGTGNTIYF. V and J are TRBV11-2 and TRBJ1-3; 8 bases fit TRBD1. The CDR3 is made up of 17 amino acids. In germline, CDR1 is SGHAT, CDR2 FQNNGV. J gave up 2 bases and V 5 bases, and 11 bases lay outside the gene matches.

This clonotype was counted between two and nine times. J is TRBJ2-1 and V is TRBV2; 9 nucleotides agree with TRBD2. CDR1 and CDR2 (germline): SNHLY, FYNNEI. This CDR3 has 19 residues. Trimming removed 6 bases from V and 3 bases from J; junction bases left unmatched: 18. The CDR3 here is CASSAPGRGGRGDYNEQFF. The CDR3 region has the DNA TGTGCCAGCAGCGCCCCGGGTCGTGGCGGGAGGGGGGACTACAATGAGCAGTTCTTC.

This clonotype was seen at least ten times. The DNA for the CDR3 is TGTGCCAGCAGTTTGAGCAGGGGGCACTCAGAGACCCAGTACTTC. It is translated as CASSLSRGHSETQYF. The rearrangement joins TRBV27 to TRBJ2-5, with 8 bases fitting TRBD1. The trim removed 3 bases at V and 4 bases at J, leaving 7 bases unmatched. In germline, CDR1 is MNHEY, CDR2 SMNVEV (reference sequence). CDR3 length: 15 residues.

In regard to this clonotype: This clone may be a read error of a much larger clone one base away. This chain connects TRBV15 to TRBJ1-1, with a possible D match to TRBD1 (5 bases). V dropped 5 bases and J dropped 5 bases, with 15 bases sitting between them. The CDR3 spans 14 residues. CDR1 LNHNV and CDR2 YYDKDF come from the germline V gene (reference sequence). CDR3 residues: CATSGGGARTEAFF. CDR3 nucleotide sequence: TGTGCCACCAGCGGAGGAGGGGCGCGGACTGAAGCTTTCTTT.

This clonotype occurred a few times. The rearrangement joins TRBV9 to TRBJ1-1; D gene unclear. V was pared by 0 bases and J by 0 bases, with 12 bases between. Per the germline V gene, CDR1 is SGDLS and CDR2 is YYNGEE. The CDR3 extends over 16 amino acids. This chain's CDR3 is CASSVGSDTMNTEAFF. The CDR3 DNA sequence: TGTGCCAGCAGCGTAGGTAGTGACACCATGAACACTGAAGCTTTCTTT.

This clonotype was counted many times. This chain joins TRBV28 and TRBJ2-5; D might be TRBD2 (6 bases). The V and J ends lost 7 bases and 7 bases respectively, with 19 bases between them. Germline V CDR1 and CDR2: MDHEN, SYDVKM. The CDR3 contains 14 residues. The CDR3 loop reads CASTRDLPSGTQYF. CDR3 sequence (DNA): TGTGCCAGCACACGGGACTTGCCTTCCGGGACCCAGTACTTC.

At least ten counts were recorded for this clonotype. The chain recombines TRBV3-1 with TRBJ2-3; TRBD2 agrees at 10 bases. The CDR3 spans 15 residues. In germline, CDR1 is LGHDT, CDR2 YNNKEL (reference sequence). With V trimmed by 1 base and J by 7 bases, 5 bases remained unmatched. CDR3 region: CASSQATSGDYTQYF. The CDR3 bases are TGTGCCAGCAGCCAAGCCACTAGCGGGGACTATACGCAGTATTTT.